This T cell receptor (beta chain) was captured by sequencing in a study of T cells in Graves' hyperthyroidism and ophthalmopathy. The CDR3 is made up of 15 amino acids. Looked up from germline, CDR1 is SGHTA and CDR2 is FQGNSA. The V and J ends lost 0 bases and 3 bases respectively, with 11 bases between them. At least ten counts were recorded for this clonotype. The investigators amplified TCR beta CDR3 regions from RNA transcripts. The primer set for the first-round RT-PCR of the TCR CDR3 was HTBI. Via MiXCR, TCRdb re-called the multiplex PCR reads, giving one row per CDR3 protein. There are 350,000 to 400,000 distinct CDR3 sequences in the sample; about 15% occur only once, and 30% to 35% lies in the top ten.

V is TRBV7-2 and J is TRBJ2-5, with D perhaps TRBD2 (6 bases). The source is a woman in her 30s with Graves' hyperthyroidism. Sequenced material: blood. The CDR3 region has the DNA TGTGCCAGCAGCTTAGCGCAGACTAGTAAAGAGACCCAGTACTTC. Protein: CASSLAQTSKETQYF.